The clone carrying this T cell receptor beta chain was found many times. Its matching antigen is unknown. The CDR3 has 14 amino acids. Trimming cost V 4 bases and J 4 bases, with 12 bases left between them. The V gene's germline CDR1 is SGHDT and CDR2 YYEEEE. This sample is part of a study of T cell repertoires in cytomegalovirus infection. Via MiXCR, TCRdb re-called the reads, giving one row per CDR3 protein. This table has fewer than 550,000 distinct CDR3 sequences, approximately 10% appearing once. Study-level results: The study found HLA-C-restricted CMV-specific TCR beta clonotypes dominating the ex vivo response.

This chain uses TRBV5-6 with TRBJ1-5; D call uncertain. The material sequenced was PBMCs. The source of this sequence is a human donor in good health (CMV status not recorded). Some clones in this sample may be carry-over from other donors' samples. In DNA, the CDR3 is TGTGCCAGCAGCGGCCGCGGGTGGAATCAGCCCCAGCATTTT. This sequence encodes CASSGRGWNQPQHF. Variable domain in full (rest from reference TRBV5-6 and TRBJ1-5): DAGVTQSPTHLIKTRGQQVTLRCSPKSGHDTVSWYQQALGQGPQFIFQYYEEEERQRGNFPDRFSGHQFPNYSSELNVNALLLGDSALYLCASSGRGWNQPQHFGDGTRLSIL.